This T cell receptor (beta chain) originates from a study of CD8+CD57+ T cells in acquired aplastic anemia. Patients included in sequencing had previously demonstrated CD8+CD57+ cell expansion by flow cytometry. Blood samples were obtained from patients who had received no prior therapy. To note about this clonotype: What it recognizes is unknown.

Genomic DNA acted as the template from which TCR beta VDJ combination and CDR3 sequence profiling were carried out. Each CDR3 protein gets one entry after TCRdb re-called the reads with MiXCR. The table shows 200,000 to 300,000 distinct CDR3 sequences, with around 82% occurring only once. General observations from the study: The same twenty-nine CD8+ CDR3 sequences occurred in patients and in controls.

The clonotype originates from a human donor with aplastic anemia. The sample comprised sorted CD4+, CD8+, or CD8+CD57+ T cells (not recorded which) from PBMCs.

The CDR3 bases are TGTGCCAGCAGTTCAGACGTAGGGGCCAACGTCCTGACTTTC. It encodes CASSSDVGANVLTF. This chain joins TRBV6-4 and TRBJ2-6; no reliable D call. V shed 5 bases and J shed 4 bases, with 9 bases lying between them. CDR3 length: 14 amino acids. The germline V gene has CDR1 MRHNA and CDR2 SNTAGT.